This entry lists 28 T cell receptor beta chains sequenced from one sample in a study of patients and donors after allogeneic stem cell transplantation. TCRdb recomputed calls from the RT-PCR reads with MiXCR, one row per CDR3 protein. There are approximately 200,000 distinct CDR3 sequences in the sample; roughly two fifths occur only once, and 33% lies in the top ten. Material for sequencing was blood, either unsorted or a sorted T cell fraction (not recorded which). All receptors come from a human donor who was either an allogeneic HSCT recipient or a stem cell or donor lymphocyte infusion donor (not recorded which). It is not recorded whose cells these are; they may come from a transplant donor.

This chain connects TRBV12-3 or TRBV12-4 to TRBJ1-1, with D hard to call. Trimming cost V 0 bases and J 5 bases, with 7 bases left between them. The CDR3 has 13 residues. CDR3 sequence: CASSLAQFTEAFF. In DNA, the CDR3 is TGTGCCAGCAGTTTAGCACAGTTTACTGAAGCTTTCTTT.

This clonotype occurred a few times. One end of the junction varies from germline; a read error may be responsible. This chain links TRBV5-1 with TRBJ1-1; D possibly corresponds to TRBD1 (6 bases). This CDR3 comprises 14 residues. Germline V gene data show CDR1 as SGHRS and CDR2 as YFSETQ. Here the CDR3 DNA reads TGCGCTAGCAGCGTACAGGGCGGGGGAACTGAAGCTTTCTTT. Translating gives CASSVQGGGTEAFF.

This clonotype occurred a few times. The chain carries TRBV5-1 and TRBJ1-5, with TRBD1 matching 8 bases. Germline CDR1 is SGHRS and CDR2 is YFSETQ. V was clipped by 3 bases and J by 7 bases; unmatched bases: 6. There are 14 residues in the CDR3. CDR3 protein: CASSWGQAGQPQHF. The CDR3 bases are TGCGCCAGCAGCTGGGGACAGGCGGGACAGCCCCAGCATTTT.

V is TRBV12-3 or TRBV12-4 and J is TRBJ2-1; TRBD2 aligns across 12 bases. V lost 6 bases, J lost 4 bases, and 4 bases stayed unmatched. This CDR3 has 15 amino acids. CDR3 in DNA: TGTGCCAGCAGGCCAACTAGCGGGAGGTACAATGAGCAGTTCTTC. It specifies CASRPTSGRYNEQFF.

The chain combines TRBV9 with TRBJ2-1, with 9 bases that match TRBD1. From germline, CDR1 is SGDLS and CDR2 YYNGEE. V was pared by 2 bases and J by 4 bases, with 7 bases of the junction left unmatched. The length of the CDR3 is 16 residues. The CDR3, as DNA: TGTGCCAGCAGCGTGTCCGGGACAGGGTTTTACAATGAGCAGTTCTTC. Translation gives CASSVSGTGFYNEQFF.

The sample holds a few counts of this clonotype. DNA for the CDR3: TGCGCCAGCAGCCAAGTGTGGGCAGGGGGTAATGAAAAACTGTTTTTT. This gives the protein CASSQVWAGGNEKLFF. The chain has TRBV4-1 and TRBJ1-4; 7 bases fit TRBD1. Germline CDR1 is MGHRA and CDR2 is YSYEKL. This CDR3 region has 16 residues. V dropped 1 base and J dropped 4; count of bases not matched to a gene: 6.

This clonotype was observed a handful of times. The chain employs TRBV5-1 and TRBJ1-4; D is undetermined. CDR3 length: 13 residues. Trimming took 4 bases from V and 8 from J, leaving 12 bases between them. Germline V CDR1 and CDR2: SGHRS, YFSETQ. CDR3: CASSPGGEEKLFF. CDR3 nucleotides: TGCGCCAGCAGCCCCGGCGGGGAGGAAAAACTGTTTTTT.

This clonotype was recorded a few times. The CDR3 region is CASSQTGDYGYTF. Here the CDR3 DNA reads TGTGCCAGCAGTCAGACAGGGGACTATGGCTACACCTTC. The chain joins TRBV6-5 to TRBJ1-2; 8 bases are shared with TRBD1. The germline gives CDR1 MNHEY, CDR2 SVGAGI. This CDR3 has 13 amino acids. The V and J ends lost 5 bases and 3 bases, in that order; junction bases with no gene match: 2.

The CDR3 loop reads CASSVGASGTGEQFF. Here the CDR3 DNA reads TGTGCCAGCAGCGTAGGGGCTAGCGGGACAGGTGAGCAGTTCTTC. V is TRBV9 and J is TRBJ2-1; possible D gene TRBD2, 9 bases. From germline, CDR1 is SGDLS and CDR2 YYNGEE. CDR3 length equals 15 residues. The V gene lost 0 bases and the J gene lost 9 bases, with 16 bases spanning the gap.

This clonotype was counted at least ten times. The chain is built from TRBV7-8 and TRBJ1-1, with 7 bases lining up with TRBD1. The J segment lost 0 bases and the V segment lost 3 bases, leaving 1 base of the junction unmatched. Per the germline V gene, CDR1 is SGHVS and CDR2 is FQNEAQ. This CDR3 is 14 amino acids long. The CDR3 here is CASSFGTVNTEAFF. CDR3 nucleotides: TGTGCCAGCAGCTTCGGGACAGTGAACACTGAAGCTTTCTTT.

A few counts support this clonotype. The chain is built from TRBV7-9 and TRBJ1-1, with unresolved D. Germline CDR1 and CDR2: SEHNR and FQNEAQ (reference sequence). The CDR3 contains 16 residues. Trimming left V 5 bases short and J 8 bases short, with 24 bases between. CDR3 nucleotides: TGTGCCAGCAGCGAACCTGGGGTGATGGGAACTAAGGAAGCTTTCTTT. It specifies CASSEPGVMGTKEAFF.

This clonotype was counted between two and nine times. The rearrangement joins TRBV5-1 to TRBJ1-4; D not resolved. The germline CDR1 and CDR2 sequences are SGHRS and YFSETQ. Trimming cost V 5 bases and J 1 base, with 9 bases left between them. The CDR3 has 14 residues. DNA of the CDR3: TGCGCCAGCAGTATGGGAGTAACTAATGAAAAACTGTTTTTT. Translation: CASSMGVTNEKLFF.

The CDR3 loop reads CASSPQGPTEAFF. CDR3 DNA sequence: TGTGCCAGCAGTCCACAGGGCCCTACTGAAGCTTTCTTT. The rearrangement uses TRBV2 and TRBJ1-1, with a possible D match to TRBD1 (6 bases). Trimming shortened V by 5 bases and J by 5 bases, and 12 bases separated the two germline ends. Germline loops: CDR1 SNHLY, CDR2 FYNNEI. The length of the CDR3 is 13 residues. The full variable domain, with the rest looked up from reference TRBV2 and TRBJ1-1, is EPEVTQTPSHQVTQMGQEVILRCVPISNHLYFYWYRQILGQKVEFLVSFYNNEISEKSEIFDDQFSVERPDGSNFTLKIRSTKLEDSAMYFCASSPQGPTEAFFGQGTRLTVV.

The V and J genes are TRBV20-1 and TRBJ1-1; a possible D gene is TRBD1 (5 bases). V shed 0 bases and J shed 7 bases, with 6 bases lying between them. The CDR3 totals 11 residues. Germline loops: CDR1 DFQATT, CDR2 SNEGSKA (reference sequence). The CDR3 DNA reads as TGCAGTGCTAGAGATGGGGGTGAAGCTTTCTTT. Amino acids: CSARDGGEAFF.

The V gene is TRBV29-1, the J gene TRBJ1-5; possible D gene TRBD1, 6 bases. This CDR3 has 13 residues. The germline gives CDR1 SQVTM, CDR2 ANQGSEA. Trimming left V 7 bases short and J 3 bases short, with 13 bases between. The CDR3 sequence: CSARTADNQPQHF. For the CDR3, the DNA is TGCAGCGCCCGGACAGCCGACAATCAGCCCCAGCATTTT.

V gene TRBV27 combines with J gene TRBJ2-1; 8 positions match TRBD2. The CDR3 is 15 residues long. Looked up from germline, CDR1 is MNHEY and CDR2 is SMNVEV (reference sequence). Losses at the gene ends were 6 bases for V and 4 bases for J; bases not matched to a gene: 8. The CDR3 DNA reads TGTGCCAGCAGCCCCGAGGTAGCGGGGTACAATGAGCAGTTCTTC. This gives the protein CASSPEVAGYNEQFF.

The chain has TRBV4-1 and TRBJ1-5; D remains ambiguous. This CDR3 spans 14 amino acids. Trimming cost V 4 bases and J 0 bases, with 7 bases left between them. Per the germline V gene, CDR1 is MGHRA and CDR2 is YSYEKL. CDR3 sequence (DNA): TGCGCCAGCAGCCGTATAGATAGCAATCAGCCCCAGCATTTT. This sequence encodes CASSRIDSNQPQHF.

V gene TRBV6-6 combines with J gene TRBJ2-7; tentatively, D is TRBD1 or TRBD2 (5 bases each). This CDR3 region has 14 residues. Germline CDR1 reads MNHNY; CDR2 reads SVGAGI (reference sequence). The V and J ends lost 11 bases and 0 bases respectively, with 17 bases between them. Written as DNA, the CDR3 is TGTGCCGGCCAATACCGGGACGGCTCCTACGAGCAGTACTTC. This encodes CAGQYRDGSYEQYF.

The rearrangement links TRBV12-3 or TRBV12-4 to TRBJ1-4; 8 nucleotides agree with TRBD1. The CDR3 totals 19 residues. J was trimmed by 7 bases and V by 5 bases; bases with no gene match: 21. Written as DNA, the CDR3 is TGTGCCAGCAGTCTCACTACCTCATCAGGGGGCGGCTTAGGTGAAAAACTGTTTTTT. Protein: CASSLTTSSGGGLGEKLFF.

This clonotype showed up just a few times. DNA of the CDR3: TGTGCCAGCAGCTTAATGCTGGGGAGGAACACTGAAGCTTTCTTT. Protein: CASSLMLGRNTEAFF. The chain joins TRBV11-2 to TRBJ1-1, with D uncertain. The V and J ends lost 2 bases and 1 base respectively, with 11 bases between them. The CDR3 length is 15 residues. Germline loops: CDR1 SGHAT, CDR2 FQNNGV. Supplemented by reference TRBV11-2 and TRBJ1-1, the full variable domain reads EAGVAQSPRYKIIEKRQSVAFWCNPISGHATLYWYQQILGQGPKLLIQFQNNGVVDDSQLPKDRFSAERLKGVDSTLKIQPAKLEDSAVYLCASSLMLGRNTEAFFGQGTRLTVV.

The rearrangement joins TRBV20-1 to TRBJ2-1, with D possibly being TRBD2 (6 bases). The CDR3 contains 12 residues. Looked up from germline, CDR1 is DFQATT and CDR2 is SNEGSKA (reference sequence). CDR3 loop: CSAGQKGNEQFF. As DNA, the CDR3 is TGCAGCGCGGGGCAAAAAGGCAATGAGCAGTTCTTC.

The chain recombines TRBV19 with TRBJ1-2, with D perhaps TRBD1 (6 bases). There are 12 residues in the CDR3. Germline V gene data show CDR1 as LNHDA and CDR2 as SQIVND (reference sequence). The V end was cut by 10 bases, the J end by 8 bases, with 17 bases between. The CDR3 reads CATKQGGGGYTF. CDR3 nucleotide sequence: TGTGCCACCAAGCAAGGGGGTGGAGGCTACACCTTC. Combining the CDR3 with reference TRBV19 and TRBJ1-2 gives the whole variable domain DGGITQSPKYLFRKEGQNVTLSCEQNLNHDAMYWYRQDPGQGLRLIYYSQIVNDFQKGDIAEGYSVSREKKESFPLTVTSAQKNPTAFYLCATKQGGGGYTFGSGTRLTVV.

V usage is TRBV9 and J usage is TRBJ2-7; 9 nucleotides line up with TRBD2. From germline, CDR1 is SGDLS and CDR2 YYNGEE. This CDR3 contains 18 residues. Germline trimming cut 4 bases from V and 1 base from J; bases unmatched to any gene: 15. CDR3 amino acids: CASSPSPRTSVRSYEQYF. The CDR3 nucleotides read TGTGCCAGCAGCCCCTCCCCCCGGACTAGCGTAAGGTCCTACGAGCAGTACTTC.

The chain recombines TRBV6-6 with TRBJ2-1; 8 bases line up with TRBD2. Germline-derived CDR1 and CDR2 are MNHNY and SVGAGI (reference sequence). Trimming removed 6 bases from V and 7 bases from J; junction bases left unmatched: 14. The CDR3 totals 16 residues. CDR3 sequence (DNA): TGTGCCAGCAGACCGAGAAGCGGGAGCCAAGAAAATGAGCAGTTCTTC. This gives the protein CASRPRSGSQENEQFF.

The chain recombines TRBV3-1 with TRBJ1-6, with no clear D. The CDR3 runs 16 residues. Trimming removed 0 bases from V and 3 bases from J, with 9 bases in between. Germline CDR1 LGHDT, CDR2 YNNKEL (reference sequence). CDR3 loop: CASSQDFSHYNSPLHF. The CDR3 coding sequence is TGTGCCAGCAGCCAAGATTTCAGCCACTATAATTCACCCCTCCACTTT.

The chain combines TRBV7-2 with TRBJ2-3, with D possibly called TRBD1 or TRBD2 (5 bases each). Germline V gene sequence: CDR1 SGHTA, CDR2 FQGNSA. The V end was cut by 1 base, the J end by 0 bases, with 8 bases between. This CDR3 comprises 15 residues. The CDR3 reads CASSLVWGSTDTQYF. CDR3 coding DNA: TGTGCCAGCAGCTTAGTGTGGGGGAGCACAGATACGCAGTATTTT. The full variable domain, with the rest looked up from reference TRBV7-2 and TRBJ2-3, is GAGVSQSPSNKVTEKGKDVELRCDPISGHTALYWYRQSLGQGLEFLIYFQGNSAPDKSGLPSDRFSAERTGGSVSTLTIQRTQQEDSAVYLCASSLVWGSTDTQYFGPGTRLTVL.

The rearrangement links TRBV7-3 to TRBJ2-3; 8 nucleotides align to TRBD2. Looked up from germline, CDR1 is SGHTA and CDR2 is FQGTGA. J was trimmed by 3 bases and V by 3 bases; bases with no gene match: 11. This CDR3 has 17 amino acids. CDR3: CASSFDGRAMETDTQYF. Written as DNA, the CDR3 is TGTGCCAGCAGCTTTGACGGGAGGGCCATGGAGACAGATACGCAGTATTTT. Complete variable domain (other parts from reference TRBV7-3 and TRBJ2-3): GAGVSQTPSNKVTEKGKYVELRCDPISGHTALYWYRQSLGQGPEFLIYFQGTGAADDSGLPNDRFFAVRPEGSVSTLKIQRTERGDSAVYLCASSFDGRAMETDTQYFGPGTRLTVL.

The V and J genes are TRBV2 and TRBJ2-1; 8 bases are shared with TRBD2. Germline trimming cut 6 bases from V and 9 bases from J; bases unmatched to any gene: 16. The length of the CDR3 is 16 residues. In germline, CDR1 is SNHLY, CDR2 FYNNEI. CDR3 DNA sequence: TGTGCCAGCAGGGACCGGGTAGCGGGAAGTTGGAGTGAGCAGTTCTTC. Its protein product is CASRDRVAGSWSEQFF.